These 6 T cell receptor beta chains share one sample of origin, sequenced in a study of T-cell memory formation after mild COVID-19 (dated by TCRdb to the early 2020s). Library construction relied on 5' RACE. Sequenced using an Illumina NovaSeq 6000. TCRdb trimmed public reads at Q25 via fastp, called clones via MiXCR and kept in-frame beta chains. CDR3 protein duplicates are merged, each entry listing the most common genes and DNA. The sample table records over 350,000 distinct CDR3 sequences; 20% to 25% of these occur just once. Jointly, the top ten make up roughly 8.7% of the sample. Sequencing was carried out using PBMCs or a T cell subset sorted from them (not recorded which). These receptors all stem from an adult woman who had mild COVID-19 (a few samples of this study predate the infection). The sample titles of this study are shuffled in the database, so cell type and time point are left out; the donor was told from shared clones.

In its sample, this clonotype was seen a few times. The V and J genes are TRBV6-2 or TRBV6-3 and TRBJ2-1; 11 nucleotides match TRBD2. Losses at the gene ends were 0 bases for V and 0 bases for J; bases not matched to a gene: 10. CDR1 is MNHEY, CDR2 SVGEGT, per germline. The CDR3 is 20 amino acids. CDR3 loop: CASSYSYLAGGISSYNEQFF. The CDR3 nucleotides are TGTGCCAGCAGTTACTCCTACTTAGCGGGAGGGATCAGCTCCTACAATGAGCAGTTCTTC.

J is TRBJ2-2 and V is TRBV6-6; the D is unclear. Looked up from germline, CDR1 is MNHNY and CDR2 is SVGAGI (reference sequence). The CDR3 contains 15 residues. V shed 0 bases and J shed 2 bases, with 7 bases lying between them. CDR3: CASSYSSVNTGELFF. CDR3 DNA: TGTGCCAGCAGTTACTCGAGTGTCAACACCGGGGAGCTGTTTTTT.

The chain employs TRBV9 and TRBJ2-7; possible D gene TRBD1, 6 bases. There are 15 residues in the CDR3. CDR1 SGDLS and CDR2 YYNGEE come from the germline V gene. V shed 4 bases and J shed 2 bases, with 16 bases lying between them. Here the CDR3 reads CASSPRVAGAYEQYF. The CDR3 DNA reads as TGTGCCAGCAGCCCAAGGGTGGCAGGGGCCTACGAGCAGTACTTC.

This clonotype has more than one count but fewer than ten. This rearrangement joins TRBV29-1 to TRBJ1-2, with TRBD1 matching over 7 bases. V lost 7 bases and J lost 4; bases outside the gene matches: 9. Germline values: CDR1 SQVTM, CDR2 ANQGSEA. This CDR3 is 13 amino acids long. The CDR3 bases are TGCAGCGCTAAGGGGGCAGAGAGCTATGGCTACACCTTC. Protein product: CSAKGAESYGYTF.

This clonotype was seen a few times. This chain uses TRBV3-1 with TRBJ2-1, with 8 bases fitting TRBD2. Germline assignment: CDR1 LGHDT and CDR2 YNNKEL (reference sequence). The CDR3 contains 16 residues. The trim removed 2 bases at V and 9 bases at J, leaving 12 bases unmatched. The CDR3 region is CASSQLRGHRGGEQFF. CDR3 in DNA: TGTGCCAGCAGCCAACTTCGGGGACACCGGGGGGGTGAGCAGTTCTTC.

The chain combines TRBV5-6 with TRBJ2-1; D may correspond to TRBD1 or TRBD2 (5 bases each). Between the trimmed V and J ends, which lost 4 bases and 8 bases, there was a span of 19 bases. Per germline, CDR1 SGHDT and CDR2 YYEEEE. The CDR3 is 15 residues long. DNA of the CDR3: TGTGCCAGCAGCCCAGAGGCAGGGACCCCCCATGAGCAGTTCTTC. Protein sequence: CASSPEAGTPHEQFF.